These 18 T cell receptor beta chains were sequenced from one sample in a study of T cell repertoires and Cas9 in healthy adults. Profiled with immunoSEQ multiplex PCR; TCRdb holds only in-frame clones, not every one. The table records about 14,000 clones, approximately 89% of them present only once. Material for sequencing was Tregs (CD4+, CD25+, CD127-, CD137-, CD154-) from PBMCs; culture status not recorded. The source of these receptors is a human donor in good health.

The rearrangement joins TRBV7-6 to TRBJ1-1, with 8 bases aligning to TRBD1. The CDR3 covers 16 residues. Germline CDR1 SGHVS, CDR2 FNYEAQ. V gave up 5 bases and J gave up 0 bases; unmatched junction bases: 8. The CDR3 is CASSKPQGALNTEAFF. CDR3 coding DNA: TGTGCCAGCAGCAAACCCCAGGGGGCCCTGAACACTGAAGCTTTCTTT.

This rearrangement joins TRBV6-5 to TRBJ1-6; D perhaps matches TRBD1 (5 bases). CDR1 and CDR2 from the germline V gene are MNHEY and SVGAGI. V lost 6 bases and J 5 bases, leaving 14 bases between the germline ends. There are 15 residues in the CDR3. The CDR3 DNA reads as TGTGCCAGCAGCTCCTCAGGGCTCGATAATTCACCCCTCCACTTT. Translating gives CASSSSGLDNSPLHF.

The rearrangement links TRBV6-5 to TRBJ2-7; the match to TRBD1 covers 8 bases. The V segment lost 5 bases and the J segment 2 bases; nucleotides outside the gene matches: 2. Per the germline V gene, CDR1 is MNHEY and CDR2 is SVGAGI. CDR3 length: 13 residues. The CDR3 nucleotides are TGTGCCAGCAGTGGACAGGGAACCTACGAGCAGTACTTC. Amino acid sequence: CASSGQGTYEQYF.

V usage is TRBV7-3 and J usage is TRBJ1-1; 7 nucleotides agree with TRBD1. Per the germline V gene, CDR1 is SGHTA and CDR2 is FQGTGA. The length of the CDR3 is 13 residues. With 5 bases clipped from V and 7 bases from J, the junction kept 7 bases outside the gene matches. CDR3 sequence reads: CASSLTRQGEAFF. DNA of the CDR3: TGTGCCAGCAGCCTGACTCGACAGGGTGAAGCTTTCTTT.

V usage is TRBV7-2 and J usage is TRBJ2-3; 8 bases agree with TRBD2. CDR1 and CDR2 (germline): SGHTA, FQGNSA. V was pared by 7 bases and J by 5 bases, with 5 bases of the junction left unmatched. The CDR3 contains 13 residues. CDR3 nucleotide sequence: TGTGCCAGCACTAGCGGGCAGGTAGATACGCAGTATTTT. Translation gives CASTSGQVDTQYF.

This sequence joins TRBV13 and TRBJ2-7, with D perhaps TRBD1 or TRBD2 (6 bases each). This CDR3 comprises 14 residues. Germline loops: CDR1 PRHDT, CDR2 FYEKMQ (reference sequence). Trimming removed 2 bases at V and 2 bases at J, with 10 bases between. The DNA for the CDR3 is TGTGCCAGCAGCTTAAGGGGGGCTACCTACGAGCAGTACGTC. It specifies CASSLRGATYEQYV.

The rearrangement uses TRBV5-1 and TRBJ1-4; D is possibly TRBD1 (5 bases). This CDR3 spans 14 amino acids. The V end was cut by 5 bases, the J end by 4 bases, with 12 bases between. From germline, CDR1 is SGHRS and CDR2 YFSETQ. This CDR3 is CASSWEGRNEKLFF. The CDR3 DNA follows: TGCGCCAGCAGTTGGGAGGGACGTAATGAAAAACTGTTTTTT.

The rearrangement uses TRBV7-3 and TRBJ2-1, with D unclear. Per the germline V gene, CDR1 is SGHTA and CDR2 is FQGTGA. Trimming took 5 bases from V and 4 from J, leaving 12 bases between them. This CDR3 region has 14 residues. In DNA form, the CDR3 reads TGTGCCAGCAGCCCCGTCGGCAGGTACAATGAGCAGTTCTTC. Its protein product is CASSPVGRYNEQFF.

This clone has a single count. V and J are TRBV19 and TRBJ1-5, with D tentatively TRBD1 (6 bases). With 6 bases removed from V and 0 bases from J, the gap between germline ends came to 15 bases. Germline CDR1 reads LNHDA; CDR2 reads SQIVND (reference sequence). The CDR3 runs 16 residues. The CDR3: CASREGGAYSNQPQHF. The CDR3 region has the DNA TGTGCCAGTAGAGAAGGGGGTGCTTATAGCAATCAGCCCCAGCATTTT.

The J gene is TRBJ2-7, the V gene TRBV28; D remains ambiguous. CDR3 length: 13 amino acids. The V gene lost 4 bases and the J gene lost 0 bases, with 7 bases spanning the gap. Germline V CDR1 and CDR2: MDHEN, SYDVKM. DNA for the CDR3: TGTGCCAGCAGTTCGTGGAACTCCTACGAGCAGTACGTC. This translates into CASSSWNSYEQYV.

The chain is built from TRBV10-1 and TRBJ1-1; 8 bases are a match to TRBD1. The junction had 15 bases not matched to a gene; V was cut back by 10 bases and J by 8 bases. Germline V gene data show CDR1 as WNHNN and CDR2 as SYGVQD (reference sequence). This CDR3 has 14 amino acids. CDR3 in amino acids: CATSDREKREEAFF. The CDR3 nucleotides are TGCGCCACCTCGGACAGGGAGAAGCGGGAGGAAGCTTTCTTT.

As for this clone: The sample contains more than one DNA sequence encoding this CDR3. The V and J genes are TRBV5-5 and TRBJ2-7; tentative D call: TRBD2 (6 bases). The V gene's germline CDR1 is SGHKS and CDR2 YYEKEE (reference sequence). This CDR3 has 16 residues. Trimming left V 1 base short and J 0 bases short, with 14 bases between. The CDR3: CASSLLGSGGSYEQYV. DNA for the CDR3: TGTGCCAGCAGCTTGTTGGGTTCCGGGGGCTCCTACGAGCAGTACGTC.

The J gene is TRBJ1-2, the V gene TRBV7-3; D call uncertain. Germline V gene sequence: CDR1 SGHTA, CDR2 FQGTGA. The CDR3 runs 14 residues. The ends were cut back, 8 bases at V and 4 bases at J, with 17 bases in the middle. For the CDR3, the DNA is TGTGCCAGCGGGATGGGAGACTCTGCCTATGGCTACACCTTC. Protein: CASGMGDSAYGYTF. Variable domain in full (rest from reference TRBV7-3 and TRBJ1-2): GAGVSQTPSNKVTEKGKYVELRCDPISGHTALYWYRQSLGQGPEFLIYFQGTGAADDSGLPNDRFFAVRPEGSVSTLKIQRTERGDSAVYLCASGMGDSAYGYTFGSGTRLTVV.

This clone appeared once. V is TRBV15 and J is TRBJ2-4, with D possibly being TRBD2 (6 bases). This CDR3 has 15 residues. V lost 8 bases and J lost 5, with 19 bases in between. CDR1 is LNHNV, CDR2 YYDKDF, per germline (reference sequence). In DNA form, the CDR3 reads TGTGCCACCGCAGTTGATTGGCGGGATGAAAACATTCAGTACTTC. Translating gives CATAVDWRDENIQYF.

The count of this clone is one. This rearrangement joins TRBV30 to TRBJ2-1, with D uncertain. In germline, CDR1 is GTSNPN, CDR2 SVGIG (reference sequence). Trimming took 0 bases from V and 6 from J, leaving 3 bases between them. There are 11 residues in the CDR3. The CDR3 region has the DNA TGTGCCTGGAGTGTTTTCAATGAGCAGTTCTTC. Translation gives CAWSVFNEQFF.

This clone was counted a few times. V and J are TRBV19 and TRBJ2-7; D might be TRBD1 (6 bases). CDR1 and CDR2 from the germline V gene are LNHDA and SQIVND (reference sequence). V was cut by 6 bases and J by 2 bases, with 11 bases left in between. CDR3 length: 13 amino acids. The CDR3 nucleotides are TGTGCCAGTAGCAAACAGGGCCCCTACGAGCAGTACTTC. Translation: CASSKQGPYEQYF. The full variable domain, with the rest looked up from reference TRBV19 and TRBJ2-7, is DGGITQSPKYLFRKEGQNVTLSCEQNLNHDAMYWYRQDPGQGLRLIYYSQIVNDFQKGDIAEGYSVSREKKESFPLTVTSAQKNPTAFYLCASSKQGPYEQYFGPGTRLTVT.

V usage is TRBV29-1 and J usage is TRBJ1-1, with D possibly TRBD1 on 6 matching bases. The CDR3 spans 14 residues. The V and J ends lost 7 bases and 0 bases respectively, with 15 bases between them. Germline lookup yields CDR1 SQVTM and CDR2 ANQGSEA. CDR3 region: CSAGNRVLNTEAFF. In nucleotides, the CDR3 is TGCAGCGCTGGGAACAGGGTTCTGAACACTGAAGCTTTCTTT.

V and J are TRBV5-1 and TRBJ2-3; 13 bases are shared with TRBD2. The germline gives CDR1 SGHRS, CDR2 YFSETQ. This CDR3 contains 16 residues. Unmatched junction bases numbered 4, after V lost 3 bases and J lost 3 bases. The CDR3 bases are TGCGCCAGCAGCTGGGGACTAGCGGGGTTGACAGATACGCAGTATTTT. Its protein is CASSWGLAGLTDTQYF. Full variable domain (outside the CDR3, taken from reference TRBV5-1 and TRBJ2-3): KAGVTQTPRYLIKTRGQQVTLSCSPISGHRSVSWYQQTPGQGLQFLFEYFSETQRNKGNFPGRFSGRQFSNSRSEMNVSTLELGDSALYLCASSWGLAGLTDTQYFGPGTRLTVL.